The 15 T cell receptor beta chains given below trace back to one sample, sequenced in a study of OX40 agonist ivuxolimab in advanced cancers. Generated by immunoSEQ multiplex PCR, the TCRdb table keeps only in-frame clones and is missing some. Here the sample spans fewer than 80,000 clones, 77% being singletons. Sample: CD4+ or CD8+ T cells sorted from blood, taken in a trial of the OX40 agonist ivuxolimab. The receptors come from an adult with an advanced solid tumor such as melanoma, head and neck, liver or kidney cancer.

The rearrangement links TRBV30 to TRBJ2-1; possible D gene TRBD2, 6 bases. With 8 bases removed from V and 4 bases from J, the gap between germline ends came to 12 bases. CDR1 is GTSNPN and CDR2 is SVGIG in the germline V gene (reference sequence). The CDR3 consists of 12 residues. The CDR3 region has the DNA TGTGCCCAGGCTAGCGCATACAATGAGCAGTTCTTC. Protein sequence: CAQASAYNEQFF.

This sequence joins TRBV7-9 and TRBJ1-4; D is undetermined. The CDR3 has 15 amino acids. The V and J ends lost 6 bases and 0 bases respectively, with 11 bases between them. Germline V gene data show CDR1 as SEHNR and CDR2 as FQNEAQ (reference sequence). CDR3 coding DNA: TGTGCCAGCAGTAGTCACGATTCAACTAATGAAAAACTGTTTTTT. Its protein is CASSSHDSTNEKLFF.

In its sample, this clone was seen a few times. This chain links TRBV18 with TRBJ2-7; no clear D gene. The CDR3 is 14 residues long. Germline-derived CDR1 and CDR2 are KGHSH and LQKENI. V lost 3 bases, J lost 5 bases, and 14 bases lay in between. DNA of the CDR3: TGTGCCAGCTCACCTTCGATGGAAGGGAACGAGCAGTACTTC. It codes for CASSPSMEGNEQYF.

This clone was observed once. The rearrangement joins TRBV5-6 to TRBJ2-5, with D hard to call. The CDR3 extends over 15 amino acids. Germline loops: CDR1 SGHDT, CDR2 YYEEEE. Trimming removed 1 base from V and 5 bases from J, with 15 bases in between. CDR3 bases: TGTGCCAGCAGCTTGCACCACGCCCCAGGCGAGACCCAGTACTTC. Its translation: CASSLHHAPGETQYF. The full variable domain, its missing parts supplied by reference TRBV5-6 and TRBJ2-5, is DAGVTQSPTHLIKTRGQQVTLRCSPKSGHDTVSWYQQALGQGPQFIFQYYEEEERQRGNFPDRFSGHQFPNYSSELNVNALLLGDSALYLCASSLHHAPGETQYFGPGTRLLVL.

The J gene is TRBJ2-2, the V gene TRBV10-1; D is uncertain. V was trimmed by 1 base and J by 3 bases, leaving 3 bases between them. The CDR3 consists of 13 residues. Germline V gene sequence: CDR1 WNHNN, CDR2 SYGVQD (reference sequence). CDR3 protein: CASSELDTGELFF. The CDR3 DNA sequence: TGCGCCAGCAGTGAGTTGGACACCGGGGAGCTGTTTTTT.

The table lists this clone with a few counts. The chain carries TRBV28 and TRBJ2-5, with 8 bases that match TRBD1. Unmatched junction bases numbered 9, after V lost 4 bases and J lost 2 bases. Germline V CDR1 and CDR2: MDHEN, SYDVKM. The CDR3 has 16 amino acids. CDR3 DNA sequence: TGTGCCAGCAGTTCGGCGCGGACAGGGTCTCAAGAGACCCAGTACTTC. Its translation is CASSSARTGSQETQYF.

The chain employs TRBV11-2 and TRBJ1-3; D is undetermined. The CDR3 sequence is 17 residues long. Germline lookup yields CDR1 SGHAT and CDR2 FQNNGV. Trimming took off 4 bases at V and 4 bases at J, with 20 bases between the two ends. This CDR3 reads CASSSLRGPSEGNTIYF. CDR3 coding DNA: TGTGCCAGCAGCTCCCTCCGTGGGCCTTCGGAAGGAAACACCATATATTTT. Together with reference TRBV11-2 and TRBJ1-3, the CDR3 gives the full variable domain: EAGVAQSPRYKIIEKRQSVAFWCNPISGHATLYWYQQILGQGPKLLIQFQNNGVVDDSQLPKDRFSAERLKGVDSTLKIQPAKLEDSAVYLCASSSLRGPSEGNTIYFGEGSWLTVV.

This clone has a single count. This chain connects TRBV7-9 to TRBJ2-1; TRBD1 agrees at 9 bases. Germline assignment: CDR1 SEHNR and CDR2 FQNEAQ (reference sequence). The CDR3 runs to 12 residues. After removal of 7 bases from V and 10 bases from J, the junction contained 5 bases not matched to a gene. CDR3 sequence reads: CASTRTGDEQFF. CDR3 nucleotides: TGTGCCAGCACCAGGACAGGGGACGAGCAGTTCTTC.

The chain links TRBV19 to TRBJ2-7; no firm D call. The CDR3 runs to 15 residues. CDR1 and CDR2 (germline): LNHDA, SQIVND (reference sequence). Trimming took 3 bases from V and 2 from J, leaving 14 bases between them. CDR3 sequence: CASSILVGPTYEQYF. The CDR3 DNA sequence: TGTGCCAGTAGTATTTTGGTGGGTCCCACCTACGAGCAGTACTTC.

V gene TRBV10-1 combines with J gene TRBJ2-3; D gene unclear. Germline CDR1 and CDR2: WNHNN and SYGVQD (reference sequence). The CDR3 runs to 13 residues. Trimming shortened V by 2 bases and J by 0 bases, and 3 bases separated the two germline ends. The CDR3 spells CASSEISTDTQYF. CDR3 DNA: TGCGCCAGCAGTGAGATTAGCACAGATACGCAGTATTTT.

The rearrangement joins TRBV7-3 to TRBJ1-1, with D tentatively TRBD1 (5 bases). Trimming removed 3 bases at V and 1 base at J, with 9 bases between. The CDR3 totals 14 residues. Germline V gene lookup returns CDR1 SGHTA and CDR2 FQGTGA. In DNA form, the CDR3 reads TGTGCCAGCAGCTTGGGACCTCAGAACACTGAAGCTTTCTTT. It is translated as CASSLGPQNTEAFF.

This CDR3 reads CASSSGGNGYTF. In DNA, the CDR3 is TGTGCCAGTAGTTCCGGAGGGAACGGCTACACCTTC. The V gene is TRBV19, the J gene TRBJ1-2; D is unclear. Germline CDR1 and CDR2: LNHDA and SQIVND (reference sequence). This CDR3 is 12 amino acids long. The ends were cut back, 5 bases at V and 8 bases at J, with 12 bases in the middle.

V and J are TRBV28 and TRBJ1-1; 8 bases line up with TRBD1. CDR1 and CDR2 (germline): MDHEN, SYDVKM. The CDR3 runs to 14 residues. J was trimmed by 4 bases and V by 3 bases; bases with no gene match: 4. For the CDR3, the DNA is TGTGCCAGCAGTTTCCACGACAGGGGCACTGAAGCTTTCTTT. This encodes CASSFHDRGTEAFF.

V gene TRBV6-6 combines with J gene TRBJ2-7; 7 nucleotides line up with TRBD1. CDR1 and CDR2 from the germline V gene are MNHNY and SVGAGI (reference sequence). J lost 3 bases, V lost 7 bases, and 12 bases had no gene match. The CDR3 is 15 residues long. The CDR3 DNA sequence: TGTGCCAGCACCCCAGCCATGGGACAGTACTACGAGCAGTACTTC. It specifies CASTPAMGQYYEQYF.

This clone was seen only once. The CDR3 region is CASSRGNYEQYF. The DNA for the CDR3 is TGTGCCAGCAGTCGGGGAAACTACGAGCAGTACTTC. The chain links TRBV7-9 to TRBJ2-7; maybe TRBD2 (5 bases). The CDR3 extends over 12 amino acids. Trimming removed 6 bases at V and 3 bases at J, with 9 bases between. Germline V gene lookup returns CDR1 SEHNR and CDR2 FQNEAQ (reference sequence).